A single sample is the source of the 19 T cell receptor beta chains below, sequenced in a study of T cell responses to AZD1222 COVID-19 vaccine. Assay: immunoSEQ multiplex PCR; the TCRdb copy retains only in-frame clones and omits some. The sample records 90,000 to 150,000 clones, approximately 87% being singletons. The sequenced sample was peripheral blood, obtained on day 0 of AZD1222 vaccination. The origin of the receptors is an adult in good health.

The chain employs TRBV7-9 and TRBJ2-7; 11 bases line up with TRBD2. The V and J ends lost 4 bases and 3 bases, in that order; junction bases with no gene match: 5. The CDR3 is 15 residues long. Germline CDR1 reads SEHNR; CDR2 reads FQNEAQ (reference sequence). The CDR3 is CASSSHGTSGYEQYF. In DNA form, the CDR3 reads TGTGCCAGCAGCTCCCACGGGACTAGCGGCTACGAGCAGTACTTC.

V and J are TRBV6-5 and TRBJ1-6; 7 nucleotides match TRBD1. V lost 7 bases and J lost 6; bases outside the gene matches: 9. CDR1 and CDR2 (germline): MNHEY, SVGAGI. The CDR3 loop spans 15 amino acids. The CDR3 DNA sequence: TGTGCCAGCATTAAACAGGGGAAGCCTAATTCACCCCTCCACTTT. It codes for CASIKQGKPNSPLHF.

This rearrangement joins TRBV28 to TRBJ2-7, with D unresolved. Germline-derived CDR1 and CDR2 are MDHEN and SYDVKM. Deletions cut 3 bases from V and 3 bases from J, with 12 bases between. This CDR3 has 14 amino acids. CDR3 nucleotides: TGTGCCAGCAGTTTTGAATCTTTAGTCTACGAGCAGTACTTC. It specifies CASSFESLVYEQYF. The full variable domain, rest sourced from reference TRBV28 and TRBJ2-7, is DVKVTQSSRYLVKRTGEKVFLECVQDMDHENMFWYRQDPGLGLRLIYFSYDVKMKEKGDIPEGYSVSREKKERFSLILESASTNQTSMYLCASSFESLVYEQYFGPGTRLTVT.

The genes are TRBV27 and TRBJ1-6; unclear D gene. CDR1 is MNHEY and CDR2 is SMNVEV in the germline V gene (reference sequence). CDR3 length: 15 amino acids. V was pared by 4 bases and J by 4 bases, with 11 bases between. The CDR3 protein is CASSSPGPYNSPLHF. The CDR3 region has the DNA TGTGCCAGCAGTTCCCCAGGTCCATATAATTCACCCCTCCACTTT.

The chain's CDR3 is CASSLVYSSYNEQFF. Written as DNA, the CDR3 is TGCGCCAGCAGCTTGGTCTACAGCTCCTACAATGAGCAGTTCTTC. This sequence joins TRBV5-1 and TRBJ2-1; D unresolved. Trimming took off 0 bases at V and 0 bases at J, with 7 bases between the two ends. The CDR3 length is 15 residues. Germline CDR1 SGHRS, CDR2 YFSETQ. Using reference TRBV5-1 and TRBJ2-1 for the parts outside the CDR3, the full variable domain is KAGVTQTPRYLIKTRGQQVTLSCSPISGHRSVSWYQQTPGQGLQFLFEYFSETQRNKGNFPGRFSGRQFSNSRSEMNVSTLELGDSALYLCASSLVYSSYNEQFFGPGTRLTVL.

The gene calls are TRBV2 and TRBJ2-1; 8 nucleotides line up with TRBD2. Per the germline V gene, CDR1 is SNHLY and CDR2 is FYNNEI. The CDR3 is made up of 12 amino acids. J was trimmed by 7 bases and V by 4 bases; bases with no gene match: 0. CDR3 residues: CASSAGGNEQFF. The CDR3 nucleotides are TGTGCCAGCAGTGCGGGGGGGAATGAGCAGTTCTTC.

The J gene is TRBJ2-1, the V gene TRBV7-9, with 9 bases fitting TRBD1. V was pared by 2 bases and J by 8 bases, with 19 bases of the junction left unmatched. Looked up from germline, CDR1 is SEHNR and CDR2 is FQNEAQ (reference sequence). There are 19 residues in the CDR3. The CDR3 DNA is TGTGCCAGCAGCTTACTCTTGGGGACAGGGACATTATCAGGCCATGAGCAGTTCTTC. As protein: CASSLLLGTGTLSGHEQFF.

The V gene is TRBV10-3, the J gene TRBJ2-7, with 10 positions matching TRBD2. The CDR3 spans 17 residues. Germline V gene lookup returns CDR1 ENHRY and CDR2 SYGVKD. V dropped 0 bases and J dropped 5; count of bases not matched to a gene: 10. The CDR3 sequence is CAISESPASGSIHEQYF. DNA of the CDR3: TGTGCCATCAGTGAGTCCCCTGCTAGCGGGAGTATCCACGAGCAGTACTTC.

The chain joins TRBV15 to TRBJ1-2; 9 bases agree with TRBD1. CDR3 length: 13 amino acids. Trimming removed 5 bases from V and 8 bases from J; junction bases left unmatched: 6. Germline CDR1 LNHNV, CDR2 YYDKDF (reference sequence). The CDR3 sequence: CATSRGQGLGYTF. DNA for the CDR3: TGTGCCACCAGCCGAGGACAGGGGTTGGGCTACACCTTC. Based on the CDR3 plus reference TRBV15 and TRBJ1-2, the full variable domain is DAMVIQNPRYQVTQFGKPVTLSCSQTLNHNVMYWYQQKSSQAPKLLFHYYDKDFNNEADTPDNFQSRRPNTSFCFLDIRSPGLGDTAMYLCATSRGQGLGYTFGSGTRLTVV.

CDR3 amino acids: CASSRTENTEAFF. CDR3 sequence (DNA): TGTGCCAGCAGTCGGACAGAAAACACTGAAGCTTTCTTT. The genes are TRBV12-3 or TRBV12-4 and TRBJ1-1, with D possibly matching TRBD1 (6 bases). V was shortened by 5 bases and J by 2 bases, with 9 bases between the two germline ends. This CDR3 is built from 13 residues.

This chain links TRBV7-3 with TRBJ2-1, with 11 bases identical to TRBD2. Germline CDR1 reads SGHTA; CDR2 reads FQGTGA. V trimming: 4 bases; J trimming: 10 bases; junction bases outside the gene matches: 12. This CDR3 region has 16 residues. The CDR3 region has the DNA TGTGCCAGCAGCTCCTTATCTAGCGGGAGGTCAAGGGAGCAGTTCTTC. Translation gives CASSSLSSGRSREQFF.

In this sample, this clone turned up once. One end of the junction is discordant with germline, which a read error may explain. This rearrangement joins TRBV3-1 (or the pseudogene TRBV3-2) to TRBJ2-3; D possibly corresponds to TRBD2 (6 bases). Germline V gene lookup returns CDR1 LGHDT and CDR2 YNNKEL (reference sequence). The CDR3 consists of 14 residues. The CDR3 DNA is TGTGCCAGCAGCGTGCGGGGTAGCAAAGATACGCAGTATTTT. This encodes CASSVRGSKDTQYF.

V and J are TRBV5-5 and TRBJ2-7; 9 bases map to TRBD1. With V trimmed by 4 bases and J by 2 bases, 16 bases remained unmatched. CDR1 and CDR2 (germline): SGHKS, YYEKEE (reference sequence). The CDR3 totals 18 residues. CDR3 nucleotide sequence: TGTGCCAGCAGCCCCAAAAATCGGGACAGGGTTCTAACCTACGAGCAGTACTTC. It specifies CASSPKNRDRVLTYEQYF.

This clone was seen once. Here the CDR3 DNA reads TGCGCCAGCAGCGCTACCCTTTCAGGGAACACTGAAGCTTTCTTT. Translated, it gives CASSATLSGNTEAFF. This rearrangement joins TRBV5-1 to TRBJ1-1, with no clear D. V shed 4 bases and J shed 1 base, with 14 bases lying between them. The CDR3 sequence is 15 residues long. Germline V CDR1 and CDR2: SGHRS, YFSETQ. The full variable domain, its missing parts supplied by reference TRBV5-1 and TRBJ1-1, is KAGVTQTPRYLIKTRGQQVTLSCSPISGHRSVSWYQQTPGQGLQFLFEYFSETQRNKGNFPGRFSGRQFSNSRSEMNVSTLELGDSALYLCASSATLSGNTEAFFGQGTRLTVV.

This clone appeared a few times. The chain links TRBV11-2 to TRBJ2-5; D is perhaps TRBD1 or TRBD2 (5 bases each). Deletions cut 6 bases from V and 5 bases from J, with 19 bases between. In germline, CDR1 is SGHAT, CDR2 FQNNGV. This CDR3 comprises 15 residues. CDR3 protein: CASRIPGTGHETQYF. The CDR3, as DNA: TGTGCCAGCAGGATCCCCGGGACGGGGCATGAGACCCAGTACTTC.

The chain combines TRBV7-2 with TRBJ1-5, with a tentative D call TRBD1 (5 bases). Germline values: CDR1 SGHTA, CDR2 FQGNSA. V lost 1 base and J lost 7, with 8 bases in between. The CDR3 totals 13 residues. The chain's CDR3 is CASSLVGTQPQHF. The DNA of the CDR3 is TGTGCCAGCAGCTTAGTAGGGACGCAGCCCCAGCATTTT.

The chain links TRBV5-1 to TRBJ2-2; the match to TRBD1 covers 9 bases. The CDR3 spans 17 residues. CDR1 and CDR2 (germline): SGHRS, YFSETQ. V lost 1 base, J lost 4 bases, and 8 bases stayed unmatched. This CDR3 is CASSLKLGTGSTGELFF. CDR3 sequence (DNA): TGCGCCAGCAGCTTGAAACTTGGGACAGGGAGCACCGGGGAGCTGTTTTTT.

To note about this clone: This sample includes further DNA sequences coding for the same CDR3. V usage is TRBV7-2 and J usage is TRBJ1-2; 7 bases fit TRBD1. The germline V gene encodes CDR1 SGHTA and CDR2 FQGNSA. This CDR3 has 13 residues. The ends lost 6 bases at V and 3 bases at J; junction bases unmatched: 4. CDR3 residues: CASSPDRHYGYTF. The CDR3 DNA is TGTGCCAGCAGTCCGGACAGGCACTATGGCTACACCTTC.

The V call is TRBV19, the J call TRBJ2-7, with D possibly TRBD1 on 6 matching bases. The CDR3 length is 14 residues. Looked up from germline, CDR1 is LNHDA and CDR2 is SQIVND (reference sequence). V shed 6 bases and J shed 6 bases, with 18 bases lying between them. This chain's CDR3 is CASRTGIVPSEQYF. DNA for the CDR3: TGTGCCAGTAGAACAGGGATCGTACCGTCCGAGCAGTACTTC.